A selection of T cell receptor beta chains follows, all from one sample in a study of glioma-infiltrating T cells after dendritic cell vaccination. Assay: immunoSEQ multiplex PCR; the TCRdb copy retains only in-frame clones and omits some. The table has 90,000 to 100,000 clones, over 60% seen once. This sample comprised blood, obtained before dendritic cell vaccination. Receptors originate from a human donor with glioblastoma. Each CDR3 is given with its conserved first and last residue. Each record gives: clone size, D gene, V gene, J gene, CDR3 protein, CDR3 DNA. A D gene is named only where the DNA matches it firmly. Expanded clones get a size class; other rows say once, few or many, or leave the size out.

-,-,TRBV6-6,TRBJ1-3,CASRDSSGNTIYF,TGTGCCAGCAGGGACAGCTCTGGAAACACCATATATTTT
-,TRBD1,TRBV7-3,TRBJ1-4,CASSSTGTGSEKLFF,TGTGCCAGCAGCTCGACCGGGACAGGGTCTGAAAAACTGTTTTTT
-,TRBD1,TRBV28,TRBJ1-5,CASTGTGSRQPQHF,TGTGCCAGCACGGGGACAGGGTCTCGTCAGCCCCAGCATTTT
-,TRBD1,TRBV5-1,TRBJ2-2,CASGGQGASGELFF,TGCGCCAGTGGGGGACAGGGGGCATCCGGGGAGCTGTTTTTT
-,-,TRBV28,TRBJ1-2,CASSLAGFGYTF,TGTGCCAGCAGTTTAGCAGGGTTTGGCTACACCTTC
-,TRBD1,TRBV19,TRBJ1-1,CATQGDRGITEAFF,TGTGCCACCCAGGGGGACAGGGGGATCACTGAAGCTTTCTTT
-,-,TRBV15,TRBJ2-7,CATSATGTGWEQYF,TGTGCCACCAGCGCAACAGGGACCGGGTGGGAGCAGTACTTC
-,TRBD1,TRBV5-1,TRBJ2-5,CASSPGQGLETQYF,TGCGCCAGCAGCCCGGGACAGGGTTTGGAGACCCAGTACTTC
-,-,TRBV6-5,TRBJ2-6,CASSYSGRAGANVLTF,TGTGCCAGCAGTTACTCGGGCAGGGCTGGGGCCAACGTCCTGACTTTC
-,-,TRBV7-6,TRBJ1-1,CASSPARVWTTEAFF,TGTGCCAGCAGCCCCGCGAGGGTGTGGACCACTGAAGCTTTCTTT
-,-,TRBV2,TRBJ1-1,CASSELAGVMNTEAFF,TGTGCCAGCAGTGAACTCGCAGGGGTCATGAACACTGAAGCTTTCTTT
-,-,TRBV5-1,TRBJ2-1,CASSLDAGSYNEQFF,TGCGCCAGCAGCTTGGACGCGGGCTCCTACAATGAGCAGTTCTTC
-,-,TRBV28,TRBJ1-3,CASSLPPGNTIYF,TGTGCCAGCAGTTTACCCCCGGGAAACACCATATATTTT
-,TRBD2,TRBV27,TRBJ2-7,CASRRLAVEYEQYF,TGTGCCAGCAGACGACTAGCGGTTGAATACGAGCAGTACTTC
-,TRBD1,TRBV9,TRBJ2-3,CASSVRDRWKGDTQYF,TGTGCCAGCAGCGTCCGGGACAGATGGAAAGGAGATACGCAGTATTTT
-,TRBD2,TRBV5-4,TRBJ2-5,CASSLALAGSRETQYF,TGTGCCAGCAGCTTGGCACTAGCGGGATCTCGGGAGACCCAGTACTTC
-,TRBD1,TRBV5-1,TRBJ2-7,CASSFEPGQYYEQYF,TGCGCCAGCAGCTTTGAACCGGGACAGTATTACGAGCAGTACTTC
-,TRBD1,TRBV27,TRBJ2-7,CAARDRVGEQYF,TGTGCCGCGAGGGACAGGGTGGGGGAGCAGTACTTC
-,TRBD1,TRBV25-1,TRBJ2-5,CASSENPGQGAQETQYF,TGTGCCAGCAGTGAAAATCCCGGACAGGGAGCTCAAGAGACCCAGTACTTC
-,-,TRBV12-5,TRBJ1-1,CASGLVHLLPGSDTEAFF,TGTGCTAGTGGTTTGGTACATCTACTCCCGGGGTCTGACACTGAAGCTTTCTTT
-,-,TRBV5-1,TRBJ1-2,CASSPRDYGYTF,TGCGCCAGCAGCCCTCGGGACTATGGCTATACCTTC
once,-,TRBV9,TRBJ2-1,CASSRGAWALRNEQFF,TGTGCCAGCAGCCGGGGGGCCTGGGCCTTACGAAATGAGCAGTTCTTC
once,TRBD1,TRBV6-5,TRBJ2-5,CASSYMGQGGETQYF,TGTGCCAGCAGTTACATGGGACAGGGGGGAGAGACCCAGTACTTC
once,-,TRBV5-1,TRBJ2-5,CASSLALGPESGETQYF,TGCGCCAGCAGCTTGGCCCTCGGCCCCGAATCGGGAGAGACCCAGTACTTC
-,-,TRBV20-1,TRBJ2-1,CSAEGQGEQFF,TGCAGTGCCGAGGGCCAGGGGGAGCAGTTCTTC
-,-,TRBV5-1,TRBJ2-7,CASSLTVRDQNYEQYF,TGCGCCAGCAGCTTGACTGTTCGGGATCAGAACTACGAGCAGTACTTC
-,-,TRBV2,TRBJ1-2,CASKIGGYGYTF,TGTGCCAGCAAGATAGGGGGCTATGGCTACACCTTC